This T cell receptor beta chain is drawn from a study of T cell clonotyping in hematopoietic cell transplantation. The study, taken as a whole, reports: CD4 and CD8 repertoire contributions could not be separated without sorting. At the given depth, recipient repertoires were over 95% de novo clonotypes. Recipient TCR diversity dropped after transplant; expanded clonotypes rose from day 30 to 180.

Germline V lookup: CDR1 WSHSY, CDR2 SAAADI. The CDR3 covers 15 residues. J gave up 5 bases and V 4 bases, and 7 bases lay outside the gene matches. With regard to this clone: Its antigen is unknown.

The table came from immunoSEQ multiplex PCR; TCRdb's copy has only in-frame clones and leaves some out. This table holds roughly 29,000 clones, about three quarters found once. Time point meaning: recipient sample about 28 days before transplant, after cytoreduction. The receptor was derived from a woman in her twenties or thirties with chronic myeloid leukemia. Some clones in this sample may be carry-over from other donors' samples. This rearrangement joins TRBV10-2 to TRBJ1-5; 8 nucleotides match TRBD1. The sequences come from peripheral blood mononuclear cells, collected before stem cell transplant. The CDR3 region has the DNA TGCGCCAGCAGTGCGGGCGACAGGGGCTATCAGCCCCAGCATTTT. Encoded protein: CASSAGDRGYQPQHF.